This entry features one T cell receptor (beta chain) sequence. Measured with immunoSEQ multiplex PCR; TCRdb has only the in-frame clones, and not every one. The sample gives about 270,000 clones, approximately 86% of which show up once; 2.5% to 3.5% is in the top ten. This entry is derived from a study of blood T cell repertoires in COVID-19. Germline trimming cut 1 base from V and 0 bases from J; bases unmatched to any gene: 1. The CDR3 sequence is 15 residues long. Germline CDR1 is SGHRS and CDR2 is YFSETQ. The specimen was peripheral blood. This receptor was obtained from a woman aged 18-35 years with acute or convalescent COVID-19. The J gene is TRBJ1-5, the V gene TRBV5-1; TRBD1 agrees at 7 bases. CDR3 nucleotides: TGCGCCAGCAGCTTGACAGGGGCTAGCAATCAGCCCCAGCATTTT. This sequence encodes CASSLTGASNQPQHF.